One sample yielded the 32 T cell receptor beta chains listed below, sequenced in a study of blood T cells in healthy people across ages. A sample-barcoded 5' primer and a J-beta primer mix were used in a second PCR of roughly 6 to 12 cycles. Via MiXCR, TCRdb re-called the 5' RACE reads, giving one row per CDR3 protein. The sample includes some 710,000 distinct CDR3 sequences, about 20% of them seen just once. Input material: blood. The receptors originated from a man between 65 and 80 years old in good health.

The chain recombines TRBV5-6 with TRBJ2-3, with unresolved D. This CDR3 is built from 14 residues. CDR1 is SGHDT and CDR2 is YYEEEE in the germline V gene. Trimming cost V 0 bases and J 2 bases, with 7 bases left between them. CDR3 residues: CASSLDYYTDTQYF. The CDR3 region has the DNA TGTGCCAGCAGCTTGGACTACTACACAGATACGCAGTATTTT. The complete variable domain, with remaining parts taken from reference TRBV5-6 and TRBJ2-3, reads DAGVTQSPTHLIKTRGQQVTLRCSPKSGHDTVSWYQQALGQGPQFIFQYYEEEERQRGNFPDRFSGHQFPNYSSELNVNALLLGDSALYLCASSLDYYTDTQYFGPGTRLTVL.

In the case of this clonotype: A read error is possible here, since a much larger clone lies one base away. The chain links TRBV5-1 to TRBJ1-2; tentative D call: TRBD1 (6 bases). Trimming took 3 bases from V and 0 from J, leaving 6 bases between them. The length of the CDR3 is 13 residues. Per germline, CDR1 SGHRS and CDR2 YFSETQ. The CDR3 sequence: CASSWDTNYGYTF. The DNA for the CDR3 is TGCGCCAGCAGCTGGGACACTAACTATGGCTACACCTTC.

This clonotype was counted between two and nine times. The chain joins TRBV28 to TRBJ2-2, with D unclear. The CDR3 consists of 11 residues. Trimming left V 5 bases short and J 8 bases short, with 6 bases between. Germline CDR1 is MDHEN and CDR2 is SYDVKM. The CDR3 bases are TGTGCCAGCAGTCCGCTAGGGGAGCTGTTTTTT. Encoded protein: CASSPLGELFF.

The chain employs TRBV5-1 and TRBJ1-1, with D unresolved. The CDR3 spans 15 residues. Trimming removed 0 bases at V and 3 bases at J, with 12 bases between. From germline, CDR1 is SGHRS and CDR2 YFSETQ. In DNA form, the CDR3 reads TGCGCCAGCAGCTTGGGACTCGGTGGTGACACTGAAGCTTTCTTT. Translating gives CASSLGLGGDTEAFF.

This clonotype came up many times. The chain links TRBV28 to TRBJ1-2; no firm D call. Germline V gene data show CDR1 as MDHEN and CDR2 as SYDVKM. The CDR3 is 12 residues long. With 1 base removed from V and 4 bases from J, the gap between germline ends came to 4 bases. CDR3 residues: CASSLSSYGYTF. The CDR3 bases are TGTGCCAGCAGTTTATCCTCCTATGGCTACACCTTC.

The rearrangement uses TRBV5-6 and TRBJ2-7; D is unclear. V lost 3 bases and J 3 bases, leaving 10 bases between the germline ends. The germline V gene encodes CDR1 SGHDT and CDR2 YYEEEE. This CDR3 is 13 amino acids long. Here the CDR3 reads CASSYQDRYEQYF. The CDR3 nucleotides read TGTGCCAGCAGCTATCAGGATCGCTACGAGCAGTACTTC.

Worth noting for this clonotype: Germline is not matched at one junction end, which may reflect a read error. The chain uses TRBV12-3 or TRBV12-4 and TRBJ2-5; a weak D match, TRBD2 (6 bases). The DNA end is more similar to TRBJ2-1, so the J call may be wrong. The CDR3 has 17 amino acids. CDR3 sequence reads: CASILVRDSLRGNEQFF. The CDR3 nucleotides are TGTGCCAGCATTTTAGTCCGGGACTCCCTCCGAGGAAATGAGCAGTTCTTC.

Many counts were recorded for this clonotype. The V and J genes are TRBV14 and TRBJ2-1; 7 positions agree with TRBD2. The CDR3 is 15 residues long. Trimming removed 0 bases from V and 8 bases from J; junction bases left unmatched: 7. CDR1 and CDR2 (germline): SGHDN, FVKESK. In nucleotides, the CDR3 is TGTGCCAGCAGCCAAGATAGCGCGGGAGTGTATGAGCAGTTCTTC. Its translation: CASSQDSAGVYEQFF.

This clonotype was detected only a few times. The chain couples TRBV28 to TRBJ2-4; no firm D call. With 3 bases removed from V and 2 bases from J, the gap between germline ends came to 14 bases. Germline CDR1 is MDHEN and CDR2 is SYDVKM. This CDR3 is 16 amino acids long. The CDR3 bases are TGTGCCAGCAGTTTTCTGGCTCGGGTGCCCAAAAACATTCAGTACTTC. Translating gives CASSFLARVPKNIQYF. The variable domain in full, completed from reference TRBV28 and TRBJ2-4, reads DVKVTQSSRYLVKRTGEKVFLECVQDMDHENMFWYRQDPGLGLRLIYFSYDVKMKEKGDIPEGYSVSREKKERFSLILESASTNQTSMYLCASSFLARVPKNIQYFGAGTRLSVL.

This clonotype was seen a few times. This chain joins TRBV14 and TRBJ2-1; perhaps TRBD1 as D (5 bases). Germline CDR1 reads SGHDN; CDR2 reads FVKESK. The CDR3 consists of 15 residues. The ends were cut back, 1 base at V and 5 bases at J, with 12 bases in the middle. CDR3 loop: CASSQVIGADNEQFF. In DNA form, the CDR3 reads TGTGCCAGCAGCCAAGTTATAGGGGCGGACAATGAGCAGTTCTTC.

The V and J genes are TRBV29-1 and TRBJ2-5; the D is unclear. The CDR3 consists of 11 residues. Per the germline V gene, CDR1 is SQVTM and CDR2 is ANQGSEA. The V end was cut by 4 bases, the J end by 4 bases, with 7 bases between. This CDR3 is CSVVPGETQYF. The CDR3 DNA reads as TGCAGCGTTGTGCCAGGAGAGACCCAGTACTTC.

This clonotype was detected a few times. The genes are TRBV5-1 and TRBJ2-5, with 8 bases fitting TRBD1. The tail of the sequence fits TRBJ2-1 better, so the J call may be wrong. Germline CDR1 is SGHRS and CDR2 is YFSETQ. The CDR3 sequence is 15 residues long. The CDR3: CASSLGQGAQNEQFF. DNA for the CDR3: TGCGCCAGCAGCTTGGGGCAGGGGGCGCAAAATGAGCAGTTCTTC.

Remarks on this clonotype: The junction shows a germline mismatch at one end, possibly a read error. The chain couples TRBV5-1 to TRBJ2-5, with D perhaps TRBD1 or TRBD2 (6 bases each). Germline loops: CDR1 SGHRS, CDR2 YFSETQ. The CDR3 runs to 13 residues. CDR3 region: CASSLGQDYEQHF. The CDR3 region has the DNA TGCGCCAGCAGCTTGGGACAGGACTACGAGCAGCACTTC. Based on the CDR3 plus reference TRBV5-1 and TRBJ2-5, the full variable domain is KAGVTQTPRYLIKTRGQQVTLSCSPISGHRSVSWYQQTPGQGLQFLFEYFSETQRNKGNFPGRFSGRQFSNSRSEMNVSTLELGDSALYLCASSLGQDYEQHFGPGTRLLVL.

The V gene is TRBV7-2, the J gene TRBJ2-7; no definite D call. V lost 1 base and J 3 bases, leaving 16 bases between the germline ends. Germline V CDR1 and CDR2: SGHTA, FQGNSA. This CDR3 spans 16 amino acids. The CDR3 region is CASSLVRATTYYEQYV. As DNA, the CDR3 is TGTGCCAGCAGCTTAGTAAGGGCGACCACTTACTACGAGCAGTACGTC.

This sequence joins TRBV27 and TRBJ2-4; D is unresolved. V was clipped by 5 bases and J by 7 bases, with 21 bases between them. The CDR3 consists of 16 residues. CDR1 and CDR2 (germline): MNHEY, SMNVEV (reference sequence). The CDR3 DNA follows: TGTGCCAGCAGTCCGATGTGGGGTAAGGGAAAGAACATTCAGTACTTC. Protein: CASSPMWGKGKNIQYF.

The CDR3 coding sequence is TGTGCCACCAGTGATCCTCGCGATAACTATGGCTACACCTTC. This sequence encodes CATSDPRDNYGYTF. V gene TRBV24-1 combines with J gene TRBJ1-2; D ambiguous. CDR1 and CDR2 from the germline V gene are KGHDR and SFDVKD. V was trimmed by 3 bases and J by 1 base, leaving 8 bases between them. The CDR3 sequence is 14 residues long.

J is TRBJ2-5 and V is TRBV29-1; D possibly corresponds to TRBD1 (5 bases). CDR3 length: 13 amino acids. Germline CDR1 reads SQVTM; CDR2 reads ANQGSEA. Trimming stripped 0 bases from V and 3 bases from J, with 8 bases between. This CDR3 reads CSVEEETEETQYF. The CDR3 DNA follows: TGCAGCGTTGAAGAGGAGACAGAAGAGACCCAGTACTTC. Combining the CDR3 with reference TRBV29-1 and TRBJ2-5 gives the whole variable domain SAVISQKPSRDICQRGTSLTIQCQVDSQVTMMFWYRQQPGQSLTLIATANQGSEATYESGFVIDKFPISRPNLTFSTLTVSNMSPEDSSIYLCSVEEETEETQYFGPGTRLLVL.

V is TRBV12-3 or TRBV12-4 and J is TRBJ1-2, with D uncertain. This CDR3 contains 11 residues. Trimming removed 3 bases at V and 7 bases at J, with 6 bases between. CDR3 region: CASSFMGGYTF. Written as DNA, the CDR3 is TGTGCCAGCAGTTTCATGGGTGGCTACACCTTC.

This chain links TRBV12-3 or TRBV12-4 with TRBJ1-2, with D tentatively TRBD1 (5 bases). V lost 4 bases to trimming and J lost 8 bases, with 11 bases between them. The CDR3 is made up of 12 amino acids. In nucleotides, the CDR3 is TGTGCCAGCAGTTACCAAGGGGTAGGCTACACCTTC. Residues: CASSYQGVGYTF.

Ten or more counts support this clonotype. This chain uses TRBV11-2 with TRBJ2-7; 9 positions agree with TRBD1. This CDR3 has 15 amino acids. Per germline, CDR1 SGHAT and CDR2 FQNNGV. Trimming took 3 bases from V and 3 from J; bases not matched to a gene: 6. The CDR3 here is CASSLRTGEVYEQYF. The CDR3 DNA follows: TGTGCCAGCAGCTTGAGGACAGGGGAGGTCTACGAGCAGTACTTC.

The genes are TRBV18 and TRBJ1-2; tentative D call: TRBD1 (5 bases). CDR1 is KGHSH and CDR2 is LQKENI in the germline V gene. The CDR3 is 15 amino acids. V was cut by 3 bases and J by 0 bases, with 11 bases left in between. CDR3 sequence reads: CASSPLRETNYGYTF. CDR3 in DNA: TGTGCCAGCTCACCGCTCAGGGAAACTAACTATGGCTACACCTTC.

This clonotype was picked up many times. This rearrangement joins TRBV12-3 or TRBV12-4 to TRBJ1-5; 9 nucleotides line up with TRBD1. Trimming took 6 bases from V and 7 from J; bases not matched to a gene: 10. The CDR3 loop spans 15 amino acids. The CDR3 DNA follows: TGTGCCAGCAGATATGGGACAGGGAATTTGCAGCCCCAGCATTTT. Its protein product is CASRYGTGNLQPQHF.

This clonotype occurred many times. This chain connects TRBV7-9 to TRBJ1-2, with 8 bases aligning to TRBD1. Trimming at V came to 2 bases and at J to 4 bases, leaving 6 bases not matched to a gene. The CDR3 sequence is 15 residues long. Germline V gene sequence: CDR1 SEHNR, CDR2 FQNEAQ (reference sequence). The CDR3 bases are TGTGCCAGCAGCTTAACAGGGGGACGGATCTATGGCTACACCTTC. This sequence encodes CASSLTGGRIYGYTF.

This chain uses TRBV20-1 with TRBJ2-3; D is uncertain. Germline V lookup: CDR1 DFQATT, CDR2 SNEGSKA (reference sequence). The CDR3 totals 13 residues. The germline V and J ends were trimmed by 5 bases and 4 bases, with 13 bases remaining between them. CDR3 sequence (DNA): TGCAGTGCTTACCCCCTCGGGTCAGATACGCAGTATTTT. This sequence encodes CSAYPLGSDTQYF.

V and J are TRBV7-9 and TRBJ2-3; the D gene is possibly TRBD2 (5 bases). V lost 4 bases and J 3 bases, leaving 11 bases between the germline ends. The CDR3 length is 14 residues. The V gene's germline CDR1 is SEHNR and CDR2 FQNEAQ (reference sequence). The CDR3 loop reads CASSSRTFTDTQYF. As DNA, the CDR3 is TGTGCCAGCAGCTCAAGGACTTTTACAGATACGCAGTATTTT.

The chain joins TRBV30 to TRBJ2-3; a possible D gene is TRBD2 (5 bases). Trimming removed 0 bases at V and 7 bases at J, with 11 bases between. The CDR3 runs to 13 residues. Per the germline V gene, CDR1 is GTSNPN and CDR2 is SVGIG (reference sequence). CDR3 DNA: TGTGCCTGGAGTGTCCCTAGCAGCCATACGCAGTATTTT. Amino acid sequence: CAWSVPSSHTQYF.

V is TRBV20-1 and J is TRBJ2-1, with 9 bases aligning to TRBD2. Germline loops: CDR1 DFQATT, CDR2 SNEGSKA (reference sequence). There are 15 residues in the CDR3. With 0 bases clipped from V and 10 bases from J, the junction kept 10 bases outside the gene matches. CDR3 loop: CSARDRGGGAREQFF. The CDR3 bases are TGCAGTGCTAGAGATCGTGGCGGGGGGGCTAGGGAGCAGTTCTTC.

As concerns this clonotype: A read error may explain this, as a much larger clone is one base away. The CDR3 sequence: CATSLQRESEQYV. The CDR3 nucleotides read TGTGCCACCAGCTTACAGCGGGAGTCCGAGCAGTACGTC. The V and J genes are TRBV7-2 and TRBJ2-7, with 8 bases lining up with TRBD2. CDR1 and CDR2 from the germline V gene are SGHTA and FQGNSA. CDR3 length equals 13 residues.

This clonotype has a handful of counts. V is TRBV19 and J is TRBJ2-3; 12 bases match TRBD2. Germline V CDR1 and CDR2: LNHDA, SQIVND (reference sequence). V shed 8 bases and J 7 bases; nucleotides not matched to a gene: 7. The CDR3 consists of 14 residues. CDR3 coding DNA: TGTGCCAGTCGACTAGCGGGAGACGCGAATACGCAGTATTTT. This sequence encodes CASRLAGDANTQYF.

The chain is built from TRBV20-1 and TRBJ2-1; TRBD2 might be the D (6 bases). The CDR3 length is 16 residues. Trimming cost V 0 bases and J 4 bases, with 16 bases left between them. Germline V gene sequence: CDR1 DFQATT, CDR2 SNEGSKA (reference sequence). The CDR3 reads CSARDDWEVSYNEQFF. The CDR3 DNA reads as TGCAGTGCTAGAGACGACTGGGAGGTTTCTTACAATGAGCAGTTCTTC.

A note on this clonotype: Since no conserved phenylalanine or tryptophan closes the CDR3, a read error is the likely cause. The V gene is TRBV20-1, the J gene TRBJ2-3; 10 nucleotides agree with TRBD2. J was trimmed by 4 bases and V by 1 base; bases with no gene match: 2. Looked up from germline, CDR1 is DFQATT and CDR2 is SNEGSKA (reference sequence). CDR3 length: 14 amino acids. The CDR3 coding sequence is TGCAGTGCTAGAGCTCTAGCGGGGGCAGATACGCAGTATCTT. Protein product: CSARALAGADTQYL.

The J gene is TRBJ2-3, the V gene TRBV12-3 or TRBV12-4, with 7 bases matching TRBD1. The CDR3 runs 13 residues. J was trimmed by 2 bases and V by 8 bases; bases with no gene match: 4. The CDR3: CASDQGDTDTQYF. The CDR3 nucleotides read TGTGCCAGCGATCAGGGGGACACAGATACGCAGTATTTT.